The rows below give T cell receptor beta chains drawn from one sample of a study of shared clonotypes between healthy human individuals. The data were produced by immunoSEQ multiplex PCR, yet TCRdb's version contains in-frame clones alone and is incomplete. This sample has about a million clones, with approximately 75% found just once. What was sequenced was memory CD4+ T cells from PBMCs. The receptors shown here come from a man between 18 and 29 years old in good health. Some clones in this sample may be carry-over from other donors' samples. Each CDR3 is given with its conserved first and last residue. Fields, in order: J gene, D gene, clone size, V gene, CDR3 DNA, CDR3 protein. The D gene is left open where the match is weak. Expanded clones get a size class; other rows say once, few or many, or leave the size out.

J: TRBJ2-1; D: TRBD1; size: -; V: TRBV29-1; DNA: TGCAGCGTTGAAGTTCGACAGGGTCGGAATGAGCAGTTCTTC; CDR3: CSVEVRQGRNEQFF
J: TRBJ2-3; D: -; size: -; V: TRBV25-1; DNA: TGTGCCAGCAGTGAATATGGACGTCCTAATACGCAGTATTTT; CDR3: CASSEYGRPNTQYF
J: TRBJ1-2; D: -; size: -; V: TRBV28; DNA: TGTGCCAGCAGTTCATCGGGACCCGGAATCTATGGCTACACCTTC; CDR3: CASSSSGPGIYGYTF
J: TRBJ2-3; D: TRBD2; size: few; V: TRBV15; DNA: TGTGCCACCAGCAGAGATCGACTAGCGGGGGGCAACGCGCAGTATTTT; CDR3: CATSRDRLAGGNAQYF
J: TRBJ2-1; D: TRBD1; size: -; V: TRBV5-5; DNA: TGTGCCAGCAGCAGAACCAAAACCGGGACAGGGGCCCTCAATGAGCAGTTCTTC; CDR3: CASSRTKTGTGALNEQFF
J: TRBJ1-3; D: TRBD1; size: -; V: TRBV4-1; DNA: TGCGCCAGCAGCCAAGGGGAAGACAGGGTACTTGGAAACACCATATATTTT; CDR3: CASSQGEDRVLGNTIYF
J: TRBJ2-1; D: -; size: -; V: TRBV28; DNA: TGTGCCAGCAGTTTAAGGGACTCTTACAATGAGCAGTTCTTC; CDR3: CASSLRDSYNEQFF
J: TRBJ2-1; D: -; size: -; V: TRBV5-1; DNA: TGCGCCAGCACCGACGGGGACTTATACAATGAGCAGTTCTTC; CDR3: CASTDGDLYNEQFF
J: TRBJ2-7; D: TRBD1; size: -; V: TRBV5-4; DNA: TGTGCCAGCAGAGAGGGACAGGGCATTTCGGGCGAGCAGTACTTC; CDR3: CASREGQGISGEQYF
J: TRBJ1-1; D: -; size: -; V: TRBV27; DNA: TGTGCCAGCAGCCGAGACAGGAACGCTGAAGCTTTCTTT; CDR3: CASSRDRNAEAFF
J: TRBJ2-5; D: -; size: -; V: TRBV5-1; DNA: TGCGCCAGCAGCTTACCTCCTTCGAGCGGGCCTGCACAAGAGACCCAGTACTTC; CDR3: CASSLPPSSGPAQETQYF
J: TRBJ2-2; D: -; size: -; V: TRBV7-9; DNA: TGTGCCAGCAGCTCCCAGGGAACCGGGGAGCTGTTTTTT; CDR3: CASSSQGTGELFF
J: TRBJ2-7; D: -; size: -; V: TRBV5-4; DNA: TGTGCCAGCAGCTTGGGTTCTCCCCGAGGGGGTTACGAGCAGTACTTC; CDR3: CASSLGSPRGGYEQYF
J: TRBJ2-5; D: -; size: -; V: TRBV2; DNA: TGTGCCAGCAGTGCCCACCGTGGTGAGACCCAGTACTTC; CDR3: CASSAHRGETQYF
J: TRBJ1-1; D: TRBD1; size: -; V: TRBV19; DNA: TGTGCCACCCTGAGGGGGCTTGGGTACACTGAAGCTTTCTTT; CDR3: CATLRGLGYTEAFF
J: TRBJ1-4; D: -; size: few; V: TRBV4-1; DNA: TGCGCCAGCAGCCAGCCTTTCCGGGCAGGGTCTAATGAAAAACTGTTTTTT; CDR3: CASSQPFRAGSNEKLFF
J: TRBJ1-3; D: -; size: -; V: TRBV28; DNA: TGTGCCACCCACCGGGGGGGGAGCTCTGGAAACACCATATATTTT; CDR3: CATHRGGSSGNTIYF
J: TRBJ2-1; D: TRBD2; size: once; V: TRBV5-1; DNA: TGCGCCAGCAGCTTGGTGGGACTAGCGGGAGAAAAATACAATGAGCAGTTCTTC; CDR3: CASSLVGLAGEKYNEQFF
J: TRBJ2-5; D: -; size: -; V: TRBV5-1; DNA: TGCGCCAGCAGCGCGGGACCAGGGCAAGAGACCCAGTACTTC; CDR3: CASSAGPGQETQYF
J: TRBJ1-4; D: -; size: -; V: TRBV7-9; DNA: TGTGCCAGCAGCTTCGGCCGAGAAGCCGAAAAACTGTTTTTT; CDR3: CASSFGREAEKLFF
J: TRBJ2-7; D: -; size: once; V: TRBV27; DNA: TGTGCCAGCAGTTTATCAGGGACGGTCGAGCAGTACTTC; CDR3: CASSLSGTVEQYF
J: TRBJ1-1; D: TRBD1; size: -; V: TRBV6-6; DNA: TGTGCCAGCAGTCCGGGACAGGAGAACACTGAAGCTTTCTTT; CDR3: CASSPGQENTEAFF
J: TRBJ2-1; D: -; size: -; V: TRBV5-5; DNA: TGTGCCAGCAGCTTGGGAGCGGTCTCCTACAATGAGCAGTTCTTC; CDR3: CASSLGAVSYNEQFF
J: TRBJ1-5; D: -; size: many; V: TRBV4-2; DNA: TGTGCCAGCAGCTCTCAATACAATCAGCCCCAGCATTTT; CDR3: CASSSQYNQPQHF
J: TRBJ2-3; D: -; size: -; V: TRBV7-9; DNA: TGTGCCAGCAGGAACGTAGGGTCAGATACGCAGTATTTT; CDR3: CASRNVGSDTQYF
J: TRBJ1-5; D: -; size: -; V: TRBV30; DNA: TGTGCCTGGAGAGGGCAGACCAATCAGCCCCAGCATTTT; CDR3: CAWRGQTNQPQHF
J: TRBJ2-7; D: -; size: -; V: TRBV11-2; DNA: TGTGCCAGCAGCTTAGACGGGACCTTCTACGAGCAGTACTTC; CDR3: CASSLDGTFYEQYF
J: TRBJ2-7; D: TRBD1; size: -; V: TRBV19; DNA: TGTGCCAGTACCCCCTCGGGACAGGGGACCTACGAGCAGTACTTC; CDR3: CASTPSGQGTYEQYF
J: TRBJ2-3; D: -; size: once; V: TRBV5-6; DNA: TGTGCCAGCAACCTTAGGGAGAGGAATACGCAGTATTTT; CDR3: CASNLRERNTQYF
J: TRBJ2-1; D: TRBD2; size: -; V: TRBV10-3; DNA: TGTGCCATCAGTGACCCGTCGGTAGCGGGAGGCTACAATGAGCAGTTCTTC; CDR3: CAISDPSVAGGYNEQFF
J: TRBJ1-4; D: -; size: -; V: TRBV25-1; DNA: TGTGCCAGCAGTGGTCGGTCAGGACAGCTGTTTTTT; CDR3: CASSGRSGQLFF
J: TRBJ2-3; D: -; size: few; V: TRBV9; DNA: TGTGCCAGCAGCCTGGGACTGGACCAAACAGATACGCAGTATTTT; CDR3: CASSLGLDQTDTQYF
J: TRBJ2-5; D: -; size: -; V: TRBV10-3; DNA: TGTGCCATCAGTCCAACAGGAGGCGGGGTAGGAGAGACCCAGTACTTC; CDR3: CAISPTGGGVGETQYF
J: TRBJ1-2; D: -; size: once; V: TRBV4-1; DNA: TGCGCCAGCAGCCAAGATGGGGTCGGCTACACCTTC; CDR3: CASSQDGVGYTF
J: TRBJ2-3; D: -; size: -; V: TRBV6-1; DNA: TGTGCCAGCAGTGAAGGGTTCGGACAGTACACAGATACGCAGTATTTT; CDR3: CASSEGFGQYTDTQYF
J: TRBJ1-6; D: -; size: -; V: TRBV27; DNA: TGTGCCAGCAGAAAAGAGGGTTGGGGTCCCCTCCACTTT; CDR3: CASRKEGWGPLHF
J: TRBJ2-5; D: TRBD2; size: -; V: TRBV29-1; DNA: TGCAGCGTTACTAGCGGGAGTCTCCAAGAGACCCAGTACTTC; CDR3: CSVTSGSLQETQYF
J: TRBJ1-2; D: -; size: -; V: TRBV28; DNA: TGTGCCAGCAGTTCCCCCACGGGATTCTACACCTTC; CDR3: CASSSPTGFYTF
J: TRBJ2-1; D: -; size: -; V: TRBV5-4; DNA: TGTGCCAGCAGCTTGGGGTCGGGGGATGAGCAGTTCTTC; CDR3: CASSLGSGDEQFF
J: TRBJ2-7; D: -; size: -; V: TRBV28; DNA: TGTGCCAGCAGTTTCCCCGGACCCTACGAGCAGTACTTC; CDR3: CASSFPGPYEQYF
J: TRBJ2-7; D: -; size: -; V: TRBV5-1; DNA: TGCGCCAGCAGCTTAGGGTCCTCTCTGAGGGACGAGCAGTACTTC; CDR3: CASSLGSSLRDEQYF
J: TRBJ2-3; D: -; size: -; V: TRBV27; DNA: TGTGCCAGCAGTTGGTGGAGAACTAGCACAGATACGCAGTATTTT; CDR3: CASSWWRTSTDTQYF
J: TRBJ1-1; D: -; size: -; V: TRBV28; DNA: TGTGCCAGCAGGGACTTTAGAGGGAACACTGAAGCTTTCTTT; CDR3: CASRDFRGNTEAFF
J: TRBJ2-3; D: TRBD2; size: -; V: TRBV28; DNA: TGTGCCAGCAGACGTGGGACTAGTTTGGATACGCAGTATTTT; CDR3: CASRRGTSLDTQYF
J: TRBJ2-5; D: TRBD2; size: -; V: TRBV28; DNA: TGTGCCAGCAGCGGGACTAGCGGGCCCCTGGAGACCCAGTACTTC; CDR3: CASSGTSGPLETQYF
J: TRBJ1-4; D: -; size: -; V: TRBV18; DNA: TGTGCCAGCTCGCGGAGTCGGGGGAATGAAAAACTGTTTTTT; CDR3: CASSRSRGNEKLFF
J: TRBJ2-5; D: -; size: -; V: TRBV5-1; DNA: TGCGCCAGCAGCTTCTCGTCAGGAGAGACCCAGTACTTC; CDR3: CASSFSSGETQYF
J: TRBJ1-1; D: TRBD1; size: once; V: TRBV28; DNA: TGTGCCAGCAGTCTTGACAGGGGAGTTCGTGAAGCTTTCTTT; CDR3: CASSLDRGVREAFF